In this sample, the clone carrying this T cell receptor beta chain turned up many times. The antigen is not known. This sample is part of a study of T cells in Graves' hyperthyroidism and ophthalmopathy. Study-wide context: Peripheral blood sampling occurred at initial diagnosis, before any treatment.

Study-wide results and caveats: In the blood, most expanded thyroid clonotypes above 0.001 appeared as well.

With 8 bases clipped from V and 8 bases from J, the junction kept 8 bases outside the gene matches. Germline CDR1 is DFQATT and CDR2 is SNEGSKA (reference sequence). The CDR3 covers 12 residues. The diagnostic basis comprised clinical symptoms, serum thyroxine and TRAb, thyroid ultrasound and orbital computed tomography. It was RNA transcripts that yielded the amplified TCR beta CDR3 regions. A set of HTBI primers served as the primers for a first-round RT-PCR of the TCR CDR3. Each CDR3 protein gets one entry after TCRdb re-called the multiplex PCR reads with MiXCR. Of roughly 750,000 distinct CDR3 sequences listed, about 16% were seen once; the top ten hold under 8.5%.

The receptor was derived from a man aged 18 to 35 with Graves' hyperthyroidism. The V and J genes are TRBV20-1 and TRBJ2-1; 8 nucleotides line up with TRBD2. Sequencing was carried out using blood. CDR3 sequence (DNA): TGCAGTTCAAGCGGGAGTGGGGATGAGCAGTTCTTC. Protein product: CSSSGSGDEQFF.